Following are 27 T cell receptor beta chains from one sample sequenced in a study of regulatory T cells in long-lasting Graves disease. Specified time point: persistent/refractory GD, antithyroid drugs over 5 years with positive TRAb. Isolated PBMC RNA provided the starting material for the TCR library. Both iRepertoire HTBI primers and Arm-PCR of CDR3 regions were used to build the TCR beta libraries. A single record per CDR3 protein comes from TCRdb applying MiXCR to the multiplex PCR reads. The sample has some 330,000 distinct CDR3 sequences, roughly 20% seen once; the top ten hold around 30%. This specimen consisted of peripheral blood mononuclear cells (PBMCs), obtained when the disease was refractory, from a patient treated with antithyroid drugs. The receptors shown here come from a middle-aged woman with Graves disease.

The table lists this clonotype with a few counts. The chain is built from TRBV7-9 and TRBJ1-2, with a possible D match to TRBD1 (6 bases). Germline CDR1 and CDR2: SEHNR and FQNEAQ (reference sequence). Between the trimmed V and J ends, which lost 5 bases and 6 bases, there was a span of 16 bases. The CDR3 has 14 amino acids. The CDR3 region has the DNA TGTGCCAGCAGCCCCCGCGGGGGGGCGCATGGCTACACCTTC. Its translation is CASSPRGGAHGYTF.

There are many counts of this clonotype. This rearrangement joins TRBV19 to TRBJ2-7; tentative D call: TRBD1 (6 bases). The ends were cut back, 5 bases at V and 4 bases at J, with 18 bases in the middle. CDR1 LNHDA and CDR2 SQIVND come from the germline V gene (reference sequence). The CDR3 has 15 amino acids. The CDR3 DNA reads TGTGCCAGTAGTCCCTCTCCAGGGGAGTATTACGAGCAGTACTTC. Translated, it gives CASSPSPGEYYEQYF.

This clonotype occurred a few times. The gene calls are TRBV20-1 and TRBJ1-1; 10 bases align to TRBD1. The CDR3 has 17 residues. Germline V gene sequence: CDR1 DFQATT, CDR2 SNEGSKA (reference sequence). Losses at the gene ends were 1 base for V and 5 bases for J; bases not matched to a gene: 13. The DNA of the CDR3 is TGCAGTGCTAGAGGGAGGGGGGACAGGGGAGTGACGACTGAAGCTTTCTTT. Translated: CSARGRGDRGVTTEAFF.

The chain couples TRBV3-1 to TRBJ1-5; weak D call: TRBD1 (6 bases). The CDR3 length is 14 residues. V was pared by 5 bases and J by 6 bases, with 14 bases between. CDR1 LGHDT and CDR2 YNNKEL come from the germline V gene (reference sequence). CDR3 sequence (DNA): TGTGCCAGCAGCTCGAGGGGGGATGGTCAGCCCCAGCATTTT. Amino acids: CASSSRGDGQPQHF.

As DNA, the CDR3 is TGTGCCAGCAGCCAACCTAGCTCCCCCACGAAAGCCGTTTACGAGCAGTACTTC. Translating gives CASSQPSSPTKAVYEQYF. The chain joins TRBV28 to TRBJ2-7, with D possibly TRBD2 on 5 matching bases. Germline V lookup: CDR1 MDHEN, CDR2 SYDVKM. V gave up 6 bases and J gave up 4 bases, with 28 bases separating them. This CDR3 is 18 amino acids long.

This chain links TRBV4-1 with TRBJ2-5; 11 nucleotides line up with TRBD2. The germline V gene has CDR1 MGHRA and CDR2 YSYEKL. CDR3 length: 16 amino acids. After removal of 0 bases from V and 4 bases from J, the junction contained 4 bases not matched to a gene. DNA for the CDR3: TGCGCCAGCAGCCAAGATTCCCTAGCGGGAGGAGAGACCCAGTACTTC. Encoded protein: CASSQDSLAGGETQYF.

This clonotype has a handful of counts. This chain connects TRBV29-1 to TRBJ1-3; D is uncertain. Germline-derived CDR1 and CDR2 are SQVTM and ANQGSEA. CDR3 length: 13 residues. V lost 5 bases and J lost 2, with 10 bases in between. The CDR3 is CSVRPRTGNTIYF. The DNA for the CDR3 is TGCAGCGTTCGTCCAAGAACTGGAAACACCATATATTTT.

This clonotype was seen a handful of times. CDR3 residues: CSAAGQPNTGELFF. The CDR3 nucleotides are TGCAGTGCTGCAGGGCAGCCTAACACCGGGGAGCTGTTTTTT. The chain couples TRBV20-1 to TRBJ2-2; weak D call: TRBD1 (5 bases). Trimming cost V 5 bases and J 2 bases, with 12 bases left between them. Germline V lookup: CDR1 DFQATT, CDR2 SNEGSKA (reference sequence). The CDR3 spans 14 residues.

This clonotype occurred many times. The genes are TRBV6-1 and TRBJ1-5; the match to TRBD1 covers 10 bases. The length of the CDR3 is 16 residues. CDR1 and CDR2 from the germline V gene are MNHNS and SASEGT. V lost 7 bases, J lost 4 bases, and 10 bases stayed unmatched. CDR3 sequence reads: CASTARAGQGNQPQHF. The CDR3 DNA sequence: TGTGCCAGCACCGCTCGGGCGGGACAGGGGAATCAGCCCCAGCATTTT.

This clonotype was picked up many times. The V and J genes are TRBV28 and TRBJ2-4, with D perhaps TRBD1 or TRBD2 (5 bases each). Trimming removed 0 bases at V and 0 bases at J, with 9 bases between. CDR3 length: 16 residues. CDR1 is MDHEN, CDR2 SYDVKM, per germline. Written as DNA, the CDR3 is TGTGCCAGCAGTTTATGGGGGACCTCAGCCAAAAACATTCAGTACTTC. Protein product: CASSLWGTSAKNIQYF.

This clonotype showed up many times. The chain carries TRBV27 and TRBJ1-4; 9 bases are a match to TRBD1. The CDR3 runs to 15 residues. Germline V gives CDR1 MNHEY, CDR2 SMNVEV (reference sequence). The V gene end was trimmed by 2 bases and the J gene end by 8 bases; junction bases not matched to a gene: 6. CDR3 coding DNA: TGTGCCAGCAGTTTAATAGGACAGGGGAAGGAAAAACTGTTTTTT. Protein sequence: CASSLIGQGKEKLFF.

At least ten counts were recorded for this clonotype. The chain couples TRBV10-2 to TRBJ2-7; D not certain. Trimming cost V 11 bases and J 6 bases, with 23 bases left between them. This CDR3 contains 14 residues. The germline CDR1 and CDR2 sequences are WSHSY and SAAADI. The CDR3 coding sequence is TGCGCCGCGGCCTTGGCCGCTTCACCCGGCGAGCAGTACTTC. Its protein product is CAAALAASPGEQYF.

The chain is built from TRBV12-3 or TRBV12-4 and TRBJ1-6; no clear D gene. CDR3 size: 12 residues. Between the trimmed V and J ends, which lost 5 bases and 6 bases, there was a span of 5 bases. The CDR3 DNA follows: TGTGCCAGCAGTCCTAGTAATTCACCCCTCCACTTT. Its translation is CASSPSNSPLHF.

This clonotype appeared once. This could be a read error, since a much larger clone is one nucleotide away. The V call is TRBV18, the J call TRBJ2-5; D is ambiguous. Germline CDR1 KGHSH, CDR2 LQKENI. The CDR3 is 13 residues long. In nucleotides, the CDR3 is TGTGCCAGCTCACCACCCAGCCAAGAGATCCAGTACTTC. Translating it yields CASSPPSQEIQYF.

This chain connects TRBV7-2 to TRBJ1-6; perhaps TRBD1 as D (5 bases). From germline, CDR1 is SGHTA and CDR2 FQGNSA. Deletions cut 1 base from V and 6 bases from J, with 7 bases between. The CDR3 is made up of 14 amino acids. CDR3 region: CASSLGTFNSPLHF. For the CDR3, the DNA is TGTGCCAGCAGCTTAGGGACATTTAATTCACCCCTCCACTTT.

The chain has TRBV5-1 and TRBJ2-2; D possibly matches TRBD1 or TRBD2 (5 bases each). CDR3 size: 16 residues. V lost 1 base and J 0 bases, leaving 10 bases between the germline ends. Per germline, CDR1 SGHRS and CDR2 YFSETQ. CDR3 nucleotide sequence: TGCGCCAGCAGCTTGATGACAGCGGCGAACACCGGGGAGCTGTTTTTT. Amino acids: CASSLMTAANTGELFF.

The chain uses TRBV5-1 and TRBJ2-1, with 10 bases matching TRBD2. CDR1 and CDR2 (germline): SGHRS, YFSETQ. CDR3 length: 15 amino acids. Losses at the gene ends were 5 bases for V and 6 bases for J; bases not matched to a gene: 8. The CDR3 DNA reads TGCGCCAGCAGACTTGGGACTAGCGTGCTCAATGAGCAGTTCTTC. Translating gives CASRLGTSVLNEQFF.

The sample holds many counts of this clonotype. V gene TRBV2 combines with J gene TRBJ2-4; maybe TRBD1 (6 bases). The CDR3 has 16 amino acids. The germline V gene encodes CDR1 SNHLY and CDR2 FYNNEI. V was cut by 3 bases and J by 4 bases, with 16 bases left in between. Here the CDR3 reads CASSDGGEGQKNIQYF. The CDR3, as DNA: TGTGCCAGCAGTGATGGTGGTGAGGGACAAAAAAACATTCAGTACTTC.

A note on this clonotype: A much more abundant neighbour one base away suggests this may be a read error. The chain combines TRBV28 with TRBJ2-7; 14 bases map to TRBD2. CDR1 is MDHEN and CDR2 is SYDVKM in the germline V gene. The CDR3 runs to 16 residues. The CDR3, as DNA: TGTGCCAGCAAGGGACTAGCGGGAGCGCGGGCCTACGAGCAGCACTTC. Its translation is CASKGLAGARAYEQHF.

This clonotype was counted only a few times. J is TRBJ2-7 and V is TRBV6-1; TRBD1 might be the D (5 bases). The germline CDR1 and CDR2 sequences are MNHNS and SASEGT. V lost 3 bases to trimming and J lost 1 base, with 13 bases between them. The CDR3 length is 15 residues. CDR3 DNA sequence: TGTGCCAGCAGTGAGATGACAGTGGGGTCCTACGAGCAGTACTTC. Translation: CASSEMTVGSYEQYF.

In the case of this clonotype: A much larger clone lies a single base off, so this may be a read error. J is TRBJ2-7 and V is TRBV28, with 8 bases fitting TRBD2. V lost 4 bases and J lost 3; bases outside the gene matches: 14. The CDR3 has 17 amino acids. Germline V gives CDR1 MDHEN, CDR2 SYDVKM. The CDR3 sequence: CASSSSGWTSSYYEQYF. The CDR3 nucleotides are TGTGCCAGCAGTTCATCCGGGTGGACTAGCAGCTACTACGAGCAGTACTTC.

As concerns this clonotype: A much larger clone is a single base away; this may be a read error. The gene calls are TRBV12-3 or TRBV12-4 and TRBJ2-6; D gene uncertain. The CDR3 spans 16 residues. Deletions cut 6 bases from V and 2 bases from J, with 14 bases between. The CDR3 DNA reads TGTGCCAGCAGCCTTGACATGCCCCCTGGGGCCAACGTCCTGACTTTC. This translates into CASSLDMPPGANVLTF.

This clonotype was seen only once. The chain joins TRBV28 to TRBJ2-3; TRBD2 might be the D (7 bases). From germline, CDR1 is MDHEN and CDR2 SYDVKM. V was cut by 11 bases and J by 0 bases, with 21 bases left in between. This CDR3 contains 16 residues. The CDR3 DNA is TGTGCCTGTCGGGGGGCCCTCCTTACTAGCACAGATACGCAGTATTTT. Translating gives CACRGALLTSTDTQYF.

This CDR3 reads CASRPRDRGWAEAFF. DNA for the CDR3: TGCGCCAGCAGGCCCCGGGACAGGGGATGGGCTGAAGCTTTCTTT. This rearrangement joins TRBV5-1 to TRBJ1-1; 10 bases match TRBD1. The CDR3 contains 15 residues. V lost 5 bases and J lost 6; bases outside the gene matches: 10. CDR1 and CDR2 from the germline V gene are SGHRS and YFSETQ.

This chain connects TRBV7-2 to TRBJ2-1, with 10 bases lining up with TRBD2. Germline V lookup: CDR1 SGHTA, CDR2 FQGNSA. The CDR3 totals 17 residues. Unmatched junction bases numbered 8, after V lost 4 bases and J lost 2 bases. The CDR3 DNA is TGTGCCAGCAGCTCCAAAGCGGGAGGGCCCCCCTACAATGAGCAGTTCTTC. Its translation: CASSSKAGGPPYNEQFF.

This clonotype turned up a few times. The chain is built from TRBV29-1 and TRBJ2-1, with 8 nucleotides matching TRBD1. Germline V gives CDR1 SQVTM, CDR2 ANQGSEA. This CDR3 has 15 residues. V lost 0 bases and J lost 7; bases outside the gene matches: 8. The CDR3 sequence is CSVEDRWTGSNEQFF. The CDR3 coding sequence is TGCAGCGTTGAAGATCGGTGGACAGGGTCGAATGAGCAGTTCTTC.

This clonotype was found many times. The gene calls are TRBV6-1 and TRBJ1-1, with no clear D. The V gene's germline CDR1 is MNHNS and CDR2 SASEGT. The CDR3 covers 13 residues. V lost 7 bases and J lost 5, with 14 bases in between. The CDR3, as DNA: TGTGCCAGCATGGAGGTATTTGGGACTGAAGCTTTCTTT. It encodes CASMEVFGTEAFF.